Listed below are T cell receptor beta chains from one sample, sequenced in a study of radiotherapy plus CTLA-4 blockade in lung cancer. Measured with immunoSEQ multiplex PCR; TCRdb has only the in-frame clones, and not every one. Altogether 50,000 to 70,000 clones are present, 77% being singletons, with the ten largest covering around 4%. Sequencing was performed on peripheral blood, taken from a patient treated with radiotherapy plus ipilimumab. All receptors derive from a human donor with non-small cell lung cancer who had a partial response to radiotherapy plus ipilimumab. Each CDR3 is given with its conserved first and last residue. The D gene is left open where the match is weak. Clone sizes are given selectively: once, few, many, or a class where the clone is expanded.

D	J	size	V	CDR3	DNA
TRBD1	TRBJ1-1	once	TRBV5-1	CASGTSGTGGTEAFF	TGCGCCAGCGGGACTTCCGGGACAGGGGGCACTGAAGCTTTCTTT
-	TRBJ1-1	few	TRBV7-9	CASSLLGGNTEAFF	TGTGCCAGCAGCTTACTCGGGGGGAACACTGAAGCTTTCTTT
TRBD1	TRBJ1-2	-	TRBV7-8	CASSYRQGAFDYGYTF	TGTGCCAGCAGCTATAGACAGGGGGCTTTTGACTATGGCTACACCTTC
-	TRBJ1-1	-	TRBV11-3	CASSLGRGTEAFF	TGTGCCAGCAGCTTGGGCAGGGGCACTGAAGCTTTCTTT
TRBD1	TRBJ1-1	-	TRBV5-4	CASSLARGRSPEAFF	TGTGCCAGCAGCTTGGCCAGGGGGCGAAGTCCTGAAGCTTTCTTT
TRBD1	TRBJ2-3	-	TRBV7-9	CASSLGSGGVSTDTQYF	TGTGCCAGCAGCTTAGGTTCAGGGGGCGTTAGCACAGATACGCAGTATTTT
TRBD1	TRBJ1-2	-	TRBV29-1	CSVPRGQGFGYTF	TGCAGCGTTCCTAGGGGACAGGGTTTTGGCTACACCTTC
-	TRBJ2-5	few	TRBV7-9	CASSQDRLAHETQYF	TGCGCCAGCAGCCAAGACCGGCTAGCCCACGAGACCCAGTACTTC
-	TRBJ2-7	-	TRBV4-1	CASSQDRTTYEQYF	TGCGCCAGCAGCCAAGATAGGACAACCTACGAGCAGTACTTC
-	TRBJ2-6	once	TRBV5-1	CASSHLTGTGANVLTF	TGCGCCAGCAGCCACCTAACAGGGACAGGGGCCAACGTCCTGACTTTC
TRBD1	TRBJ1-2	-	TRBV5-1	CASSLGTGALINYGYTF	TGCGCCAGCAGCTTGGGGACAGGGGCTCTTATAAACTATGGCTACACCTTC
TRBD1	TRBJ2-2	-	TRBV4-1	CASSQEGGDRSYIGELFF	TGCGCCAGCAGCCAAGAAGGTGGGGACAGGTCGTATATCGGGGAGCTGTTTTTT
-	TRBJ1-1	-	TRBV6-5	CASSYTQGPNTEAFF	TGTGCCAGCAGTTATACCCAGGGGCCGAACACTGAAGCTTTCTTT
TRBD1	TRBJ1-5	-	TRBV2	CASSLGQGVNQPQHF	TGTGCCAGCAGTTTGGGACAGGGGGTCAATCAGCCCCAGCATTTT
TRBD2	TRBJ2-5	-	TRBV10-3	CAISGAGTSGETQYF	TGTGCCATCAGTGGGGCCGGGACTAGTGGAGAGACCCAGTACTTC
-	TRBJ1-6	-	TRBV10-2	CASSEWQVRSYNSPLHF	TGCGCCAGCAGTGAGTGGCAGGTTCGCTCCTATAATTCACCCCTCCACTTT
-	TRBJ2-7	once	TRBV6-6	CASSSREGTYEQYF	TGTGCCAGCAGTTCACGGGAAGGGACTTACGAGCAGTACTTC
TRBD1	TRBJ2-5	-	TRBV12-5	CASGLGWTGHETQYF	TGTGCTAGTGGTTTGGGATGGACAGGGCACGAGACCCAGTACTTC
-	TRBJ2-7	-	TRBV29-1	CSVPGINSYEQYF	TGCAGCGTTCCCGGGATAAATTCCTACGAGCAGTACTTC
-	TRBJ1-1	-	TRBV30	CAWSTGTGFTEAFF	TGTGCCTGGAGTACCGGAACAGGGTTCACTGAAGCTTTCTTT
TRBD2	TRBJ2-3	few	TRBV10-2	CASSATSGGALLGTDTQYF	TGCGCCAGCAGTGCAACTAGCGGGGGGGCCCTACTGGGCACAGATACGCAGTATTTT
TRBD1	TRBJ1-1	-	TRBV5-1	CASSFGQGFQTEAFF	TGCGCCAGCAGCTTCGGACAGGGGTTTCAAACTGAAGCTTTCTTT
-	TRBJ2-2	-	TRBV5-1	CASSLDRAGELFF	TGCGCCAGCAGCTTGGACAGGGCCGGGGAGCTGTTTTTT
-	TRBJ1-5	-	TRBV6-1	CASSDGGIGGNQPQHF	TGTGCCAGCAGTGATGGAGGTATTGGTGGCAATCAGCCCCAGCATTTT
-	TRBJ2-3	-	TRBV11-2	CASSYSDVSDTQYF	TGTGCCAGCAGCTATAGTGATGTCTCAGATACGCAGTATTTT
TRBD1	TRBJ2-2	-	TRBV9	CASSGQGAGTGELFF	TGTGCCAGCAGCGGACAGGGGGCAGGAACCGGGGAGCTGTTTTTT
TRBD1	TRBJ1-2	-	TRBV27	CASRTNRGQDYGYTF	TGTGCCAGCAGGACCAACAGGGGGCAGGACTATGGCTACACCTTC
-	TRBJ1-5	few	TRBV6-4	CASSDSSPKMGDPKQPQHF	TGTGCCAGCAGTGACTCCAGTCCTAAGATGGGAGACCCTAAACAGCCCCAGCATTTT
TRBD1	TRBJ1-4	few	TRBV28	CASSWGTAANEKLFF	TGTGCCAGCAGTTGGGGGACAGCCGCTAATGAAAAACTGTTTTTT
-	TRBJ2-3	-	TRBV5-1	CASRPTGSSTDTQYF	TGCGCCAGCAGGCCCACAGGGTCGAGCACAGATACGCAGTATTTT
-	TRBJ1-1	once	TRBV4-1	CASSQEGQRTEAFF	TGCGCCAGCAGCCAAGAAGGTCAGCGGACTGAAGCTTTCTTT
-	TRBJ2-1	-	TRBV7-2	CASSLSLEPYNEQFF	TGTGCCAGCAGCTTAAGCCTAGAGCCCTACAATGAGCAGTTCTTC
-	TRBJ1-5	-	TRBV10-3	CAISPSGLSQPQHF	TGTGCCATCAGTCCCTCAGGGTTATCCCAGCCCCAGCATTTT
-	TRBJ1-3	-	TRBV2	CASSTGGLRNTIYF	TGTGCCAGCAGCACCGGGGGACTTCGAAACACCATATATTTT
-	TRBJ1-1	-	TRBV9	CASSGDTGGTEAFF	TGTGCCAGCAGCGGGGACACGGGGGGCACTGAAGCTTTCTTT
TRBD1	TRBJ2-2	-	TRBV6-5	CAGRQGASTGELFF	TGTGCCGGCAGGCAGGGGGCTTCGACCGGGGAGCTGTTTTTT
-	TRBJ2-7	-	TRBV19	CASSIYGTYEQYF	TGTGCCAGTAGTATATACGGGACCTACGAGCAGTACTTC
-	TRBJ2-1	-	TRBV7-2	CASSPGPANEQFF	TGTGCCAGCAGCCCAGGCCCTGCCAATGAGCAGTTCTTC
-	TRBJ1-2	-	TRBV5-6	CASSLGGGAYGYTF	TGTGCCAGCAGCTTGGGGGGGGGCGCATATGGCTACACCTTC
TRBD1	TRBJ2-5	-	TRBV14	CASSHLGQGYGETQYF	TGTGCCAGCAGCCACCTTGGACAGGGGTATGGGGAGACCCAGTACTTC
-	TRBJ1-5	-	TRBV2	CASSINTGWGQPQHF	TGTGCCAGCAGTATAAACACAGGGTGGGGTCAGCCCCAGCATTTT
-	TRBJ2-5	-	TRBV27	CASSLWGVGETQYF	TGTGCCAGCAGTTTATGGGGGGTTGGAGAGACCCAGTACTTC
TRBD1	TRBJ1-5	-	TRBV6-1	CASTPPGQGYQPQHF	TGTGCCAGCACGCCACCGGGACAGGGTTATCAGCCCCAGCATTTT
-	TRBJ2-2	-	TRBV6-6	CASSYPGELFF	TGTGCCAGCAGTTACCCAGGGGAGCTGTTTTTT
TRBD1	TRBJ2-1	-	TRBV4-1	CASSPDRGLYNEQFF	TGCGCCAGCAGCCCTGACAGGGGGCTCTACAATGAGCAGTTCTTC
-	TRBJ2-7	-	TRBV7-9	CASSLAATGIYEQYF	TGTGCCAGCAGCTTAGCGGCCACAGGGATCTACGAGCAGTACTTC
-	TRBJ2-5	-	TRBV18	CASSPQFGGQETQYF	TGTGCCAGCTCACCACAGTTCGGGGGTCAAGAGACCCAGTACTTC
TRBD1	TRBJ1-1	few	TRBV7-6	CASSEGQVNTEAFF	TGTGCCAGCAGCGAGGGACAGGTGAACACTGAAGCTTTCTTT
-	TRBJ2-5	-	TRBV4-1	CASSQGNKQGRVTQYF	TGCGCCAGCAGCCAAGGAAATAAACAGGGCCGAGTGACCCAGTACTTC
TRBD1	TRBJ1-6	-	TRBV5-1	CASSLALGDRGNSPLHF	TGCGCCAGCAGCTTGGCCTTGGGAGACAGGGGAAATTCACCCCTCCACTTT
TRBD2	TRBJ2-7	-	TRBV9	CASSVDPAGLAGRGEQYF	TGTGCCAGCAGCGTAGACCCCGCCGGACTAGCGGGGAGGGGCGAGCAGTACTTC
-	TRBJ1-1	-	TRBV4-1	CASSPRQMNTEAFF	TGCGCCAGCAGCCCCCGACAGATGAACACTGAAGCTTTCTTT
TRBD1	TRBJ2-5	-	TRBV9	CASSLLTGGPETQYF	TGTGCCAGCAGCTTACTGACAGGGGGACCAGAGACCCAGTACTTC
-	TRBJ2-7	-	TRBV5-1	CASRGRSYEQYF	TGCGCCAGCAGGGGGCGCTCCTACGAGCAGTACTTC
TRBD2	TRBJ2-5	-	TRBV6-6	CASSPGGGSQETQYF	TGTGCCAGCAGCCCCGGGGGGGGGTCCCAAGAGACCCAGTACTTC
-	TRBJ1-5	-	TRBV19	CASSTRPGSGYQPQHF	TGTGCCAGTAGTACACGACCCGGGTCTGGGTATCAGCCCCAGCATTTT
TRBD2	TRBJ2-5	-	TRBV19	CASSTGGSGGTQYF	TGTGCCAGTAGTACAGGGGGTAGCGGGGGGACCCAGTACTTC
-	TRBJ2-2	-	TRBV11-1	CASSFLRGGELFF	TGTGCCAGCAGCTTTCTGCGGGGCGGGGAGCTGTTTTTT
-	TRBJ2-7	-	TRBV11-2	CASSFISSGYEQYF	TGTGCCAGCAGCTTTATTTCCTCCGGGTACGAGCAGTACTTC